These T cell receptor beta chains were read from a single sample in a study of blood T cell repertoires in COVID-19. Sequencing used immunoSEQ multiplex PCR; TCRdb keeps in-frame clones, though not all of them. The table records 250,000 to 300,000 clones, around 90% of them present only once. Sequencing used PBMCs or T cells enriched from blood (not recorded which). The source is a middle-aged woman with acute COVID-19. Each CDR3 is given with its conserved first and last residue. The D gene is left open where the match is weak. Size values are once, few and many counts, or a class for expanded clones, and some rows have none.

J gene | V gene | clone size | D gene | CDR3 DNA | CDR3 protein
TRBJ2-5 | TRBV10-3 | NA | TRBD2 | TGTGCCATCAGTGAGTCAGGGCGGGAGGTACAAGAGACCCAGTACTTC | CAISESGREVQETQYF
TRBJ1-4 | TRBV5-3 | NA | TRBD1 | TGTGCCAGAAGCTTGGGAGACAGGGGGCTTACTAATGAAAAACTGTTTTTT | CARSLGDRGLTNEKLFF
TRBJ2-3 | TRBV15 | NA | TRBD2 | TGTGCCACCAGCAGGGGCGGCGGGGGGGCGTCTGATACGCAGTATTTT | CATSRGGGGASDTQYF
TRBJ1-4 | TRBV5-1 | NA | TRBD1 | TGCGCCAGCAGCTTGGGCGCGGGATGGGCTTCGACAGGGGGAACTAATGAAAAACTGTTTTTT | CASSLGAGWASTGGTNEKLFF
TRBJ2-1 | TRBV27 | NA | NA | TGTGCCAGCAGTTTTGGCCGAGGGGGTGAGCAGTTCTTC | CASSFGRGGEQFF
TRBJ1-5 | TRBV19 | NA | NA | TGTGCCAGTAGTATTGCCACCCTCAAGAGCAGGCAGCCCCAGCATTTT | CASSIATLKSRQPQHF
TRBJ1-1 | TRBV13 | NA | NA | TGTGCCAGCAGCTTAGCACGAGGCTTGAACACTGAAGCTTTCTTT | CASSLARGLNTEAFF
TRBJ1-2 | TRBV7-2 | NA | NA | TGTGCCAGCAGCTTAGCGGAGAGTGGCTACACCTTC | CASSLAESGYTF
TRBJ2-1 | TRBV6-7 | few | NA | TGTGCCAGCAGCACCCGAGGGCCTACCTACAATGAGCAGTTCTTC | CASSTRGPTYNEQFF
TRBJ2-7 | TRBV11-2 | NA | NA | TGTGCCAGCAGCCGTACCGCAAGGGGCGAGCAGTACTTC | CASSRTARGEQYF
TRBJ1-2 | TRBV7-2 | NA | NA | TGTGCCAGCAGCTTAGAATCAGGGATGGCTAACTATGGCTACACCTTC | CASSLESGMANYGYTF
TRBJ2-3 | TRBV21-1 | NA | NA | TGTGCCAGCAGCAAAGCTAAGAGGACTAGCGGCACAGATACGCAGTATTTT | CASSKAKRTSGTDTQYF
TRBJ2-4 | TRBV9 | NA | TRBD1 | TGTGCCAGCAGCGCCGGGGCAGGGGGATTCGCGGACATTCAGTACTTC | CASSAGAGGFADIQYF
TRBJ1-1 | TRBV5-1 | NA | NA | TGCGCCAGCAGCTTGGGAAGGGGGTTGGACACTGAAGCTTTCTTT | CASSLGRGLDTEAFF
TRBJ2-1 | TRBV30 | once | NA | TGTGCCTGGAGTATCTTCTACAATGAGCAGTTCTTC | CAWSIFYNEQFF
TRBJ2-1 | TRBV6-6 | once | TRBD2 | TGTGCCAGCAGTCCCTCTAGCGGGAGGGCCAGGGAGAATGAGCAGTTCTTC | CASSPSSGRARENEQFF
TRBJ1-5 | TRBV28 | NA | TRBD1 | TGTGCCAGCAGTGAGATAGACAGGGCCCAGCATTTT | CASSEIDRAQHF
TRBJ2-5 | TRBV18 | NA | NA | TGTGCCAGCTCACCACTGGGCAGGGGCGAGACCCAGTACTTC | CASSPLGRGETQYF
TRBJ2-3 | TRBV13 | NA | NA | TGTGCCAGCAGCTTAGGCCGAACGGGGGGCACAGATACGCAGTATTTT | CASSLGRTGGTDTQYF
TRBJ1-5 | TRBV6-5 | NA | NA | TGTGCCAGCGGAGTAGATAGCAATCAGCCCCAGCATTTT | CASGVDSNQPQHF
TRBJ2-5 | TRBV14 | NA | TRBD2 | TGTGCCAGCAGCCAAGATCCCAGGACTAGCGGGAGGGAGACCCAGTACTTC | CASSQDPRTSGRETQYF
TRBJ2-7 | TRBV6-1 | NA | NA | TGTGCCAGCAGTGTCAGTGGGGGCAGTCCTCTAAGATACGAGCAGTACTTC | CASSVSGGSPLRYEQYF
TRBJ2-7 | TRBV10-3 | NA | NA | TGTGCCATCAGTGGAGGCAAAAACTACGAGCAGTACTTC | CAISGGKNYEQYF
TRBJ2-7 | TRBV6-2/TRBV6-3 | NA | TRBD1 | TGTGCCAGCAGCCCGAGGACAGGGGCCTACGAGCAGTACTTC | CASSPRTGAYEQYF